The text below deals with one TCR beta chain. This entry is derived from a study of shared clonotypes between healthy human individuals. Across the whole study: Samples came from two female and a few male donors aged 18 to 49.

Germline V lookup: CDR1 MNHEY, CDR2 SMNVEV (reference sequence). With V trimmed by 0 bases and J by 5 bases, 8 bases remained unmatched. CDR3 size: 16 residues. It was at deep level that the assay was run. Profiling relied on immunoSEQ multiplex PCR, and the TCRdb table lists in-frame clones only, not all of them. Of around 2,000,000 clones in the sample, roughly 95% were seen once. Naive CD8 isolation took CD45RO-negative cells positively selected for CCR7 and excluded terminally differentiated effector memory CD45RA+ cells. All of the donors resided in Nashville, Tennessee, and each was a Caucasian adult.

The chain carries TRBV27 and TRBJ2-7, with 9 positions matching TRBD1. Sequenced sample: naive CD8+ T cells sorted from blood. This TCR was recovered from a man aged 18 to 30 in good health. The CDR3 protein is CASSLSMGTGLNEQYF. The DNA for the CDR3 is TGTGCCAGCAGTTTATCTATGGGGACAGGGTTAAACGAGCAGTACTTC.